This paragraph reports one T cell receptor beta chain. The germline CDR1 and CDR2 sequences are SGHRS and YFSETQ. CDR3 length: 17 amino acids. V was cut by 4 bases and J by 0 bases, with 14 bases left in between. These data are taken from a study of blood T cell repertoires in COVID-19. Study summary: Whether acute or convalescent, the COVID-19 samples came from the United States, Italy and Spain. Nucleic acid was either cDNA or gDNA, and it came from T cells, B-cell-depleted T cells, or PBMCs.

Authors' methods: Researchers report that nucleated cell counts were estimated from reference gene primer amplification. Assay used: immunoSEQ multiplex PCR; TCRdb lists only in-frame clones, some missing. The V and J calls and the clone size are those of that table, but D and trimming were determined from the DNA. This sample has roughly 56,000 clones, with over 90% found just once. The chain carries TRBV5-1 and TRBJ2-6; TRBD1 is a possible D gene (6 bases). The TCR was taken from a man aged 50-60 years with active COVID-19. The material sequenced was peripheral blood. The DNA for the CDR3 is TGCGCCAGCAGCGGTTGGTCAGGGGACTCTGGGGCCAACGTCCTGACTTTC. It translates to CASSGWSGDSGANVLTF.